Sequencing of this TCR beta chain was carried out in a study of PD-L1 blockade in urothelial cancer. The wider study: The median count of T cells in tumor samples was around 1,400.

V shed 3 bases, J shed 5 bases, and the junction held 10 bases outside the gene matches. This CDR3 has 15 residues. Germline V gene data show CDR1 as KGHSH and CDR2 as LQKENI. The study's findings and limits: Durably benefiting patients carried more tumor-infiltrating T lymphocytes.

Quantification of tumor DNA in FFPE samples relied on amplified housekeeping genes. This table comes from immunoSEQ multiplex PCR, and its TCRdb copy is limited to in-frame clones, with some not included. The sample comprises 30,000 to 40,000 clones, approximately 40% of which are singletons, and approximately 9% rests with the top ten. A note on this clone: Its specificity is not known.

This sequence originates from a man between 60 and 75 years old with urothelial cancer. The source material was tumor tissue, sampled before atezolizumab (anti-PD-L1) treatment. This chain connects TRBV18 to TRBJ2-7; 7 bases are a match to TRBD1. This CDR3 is CASSPRAGGRNEQYF. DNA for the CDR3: TGTGCCAGCTCACCCCGTGCAGGGGGTCGTAACGAGCAGTACTTC.